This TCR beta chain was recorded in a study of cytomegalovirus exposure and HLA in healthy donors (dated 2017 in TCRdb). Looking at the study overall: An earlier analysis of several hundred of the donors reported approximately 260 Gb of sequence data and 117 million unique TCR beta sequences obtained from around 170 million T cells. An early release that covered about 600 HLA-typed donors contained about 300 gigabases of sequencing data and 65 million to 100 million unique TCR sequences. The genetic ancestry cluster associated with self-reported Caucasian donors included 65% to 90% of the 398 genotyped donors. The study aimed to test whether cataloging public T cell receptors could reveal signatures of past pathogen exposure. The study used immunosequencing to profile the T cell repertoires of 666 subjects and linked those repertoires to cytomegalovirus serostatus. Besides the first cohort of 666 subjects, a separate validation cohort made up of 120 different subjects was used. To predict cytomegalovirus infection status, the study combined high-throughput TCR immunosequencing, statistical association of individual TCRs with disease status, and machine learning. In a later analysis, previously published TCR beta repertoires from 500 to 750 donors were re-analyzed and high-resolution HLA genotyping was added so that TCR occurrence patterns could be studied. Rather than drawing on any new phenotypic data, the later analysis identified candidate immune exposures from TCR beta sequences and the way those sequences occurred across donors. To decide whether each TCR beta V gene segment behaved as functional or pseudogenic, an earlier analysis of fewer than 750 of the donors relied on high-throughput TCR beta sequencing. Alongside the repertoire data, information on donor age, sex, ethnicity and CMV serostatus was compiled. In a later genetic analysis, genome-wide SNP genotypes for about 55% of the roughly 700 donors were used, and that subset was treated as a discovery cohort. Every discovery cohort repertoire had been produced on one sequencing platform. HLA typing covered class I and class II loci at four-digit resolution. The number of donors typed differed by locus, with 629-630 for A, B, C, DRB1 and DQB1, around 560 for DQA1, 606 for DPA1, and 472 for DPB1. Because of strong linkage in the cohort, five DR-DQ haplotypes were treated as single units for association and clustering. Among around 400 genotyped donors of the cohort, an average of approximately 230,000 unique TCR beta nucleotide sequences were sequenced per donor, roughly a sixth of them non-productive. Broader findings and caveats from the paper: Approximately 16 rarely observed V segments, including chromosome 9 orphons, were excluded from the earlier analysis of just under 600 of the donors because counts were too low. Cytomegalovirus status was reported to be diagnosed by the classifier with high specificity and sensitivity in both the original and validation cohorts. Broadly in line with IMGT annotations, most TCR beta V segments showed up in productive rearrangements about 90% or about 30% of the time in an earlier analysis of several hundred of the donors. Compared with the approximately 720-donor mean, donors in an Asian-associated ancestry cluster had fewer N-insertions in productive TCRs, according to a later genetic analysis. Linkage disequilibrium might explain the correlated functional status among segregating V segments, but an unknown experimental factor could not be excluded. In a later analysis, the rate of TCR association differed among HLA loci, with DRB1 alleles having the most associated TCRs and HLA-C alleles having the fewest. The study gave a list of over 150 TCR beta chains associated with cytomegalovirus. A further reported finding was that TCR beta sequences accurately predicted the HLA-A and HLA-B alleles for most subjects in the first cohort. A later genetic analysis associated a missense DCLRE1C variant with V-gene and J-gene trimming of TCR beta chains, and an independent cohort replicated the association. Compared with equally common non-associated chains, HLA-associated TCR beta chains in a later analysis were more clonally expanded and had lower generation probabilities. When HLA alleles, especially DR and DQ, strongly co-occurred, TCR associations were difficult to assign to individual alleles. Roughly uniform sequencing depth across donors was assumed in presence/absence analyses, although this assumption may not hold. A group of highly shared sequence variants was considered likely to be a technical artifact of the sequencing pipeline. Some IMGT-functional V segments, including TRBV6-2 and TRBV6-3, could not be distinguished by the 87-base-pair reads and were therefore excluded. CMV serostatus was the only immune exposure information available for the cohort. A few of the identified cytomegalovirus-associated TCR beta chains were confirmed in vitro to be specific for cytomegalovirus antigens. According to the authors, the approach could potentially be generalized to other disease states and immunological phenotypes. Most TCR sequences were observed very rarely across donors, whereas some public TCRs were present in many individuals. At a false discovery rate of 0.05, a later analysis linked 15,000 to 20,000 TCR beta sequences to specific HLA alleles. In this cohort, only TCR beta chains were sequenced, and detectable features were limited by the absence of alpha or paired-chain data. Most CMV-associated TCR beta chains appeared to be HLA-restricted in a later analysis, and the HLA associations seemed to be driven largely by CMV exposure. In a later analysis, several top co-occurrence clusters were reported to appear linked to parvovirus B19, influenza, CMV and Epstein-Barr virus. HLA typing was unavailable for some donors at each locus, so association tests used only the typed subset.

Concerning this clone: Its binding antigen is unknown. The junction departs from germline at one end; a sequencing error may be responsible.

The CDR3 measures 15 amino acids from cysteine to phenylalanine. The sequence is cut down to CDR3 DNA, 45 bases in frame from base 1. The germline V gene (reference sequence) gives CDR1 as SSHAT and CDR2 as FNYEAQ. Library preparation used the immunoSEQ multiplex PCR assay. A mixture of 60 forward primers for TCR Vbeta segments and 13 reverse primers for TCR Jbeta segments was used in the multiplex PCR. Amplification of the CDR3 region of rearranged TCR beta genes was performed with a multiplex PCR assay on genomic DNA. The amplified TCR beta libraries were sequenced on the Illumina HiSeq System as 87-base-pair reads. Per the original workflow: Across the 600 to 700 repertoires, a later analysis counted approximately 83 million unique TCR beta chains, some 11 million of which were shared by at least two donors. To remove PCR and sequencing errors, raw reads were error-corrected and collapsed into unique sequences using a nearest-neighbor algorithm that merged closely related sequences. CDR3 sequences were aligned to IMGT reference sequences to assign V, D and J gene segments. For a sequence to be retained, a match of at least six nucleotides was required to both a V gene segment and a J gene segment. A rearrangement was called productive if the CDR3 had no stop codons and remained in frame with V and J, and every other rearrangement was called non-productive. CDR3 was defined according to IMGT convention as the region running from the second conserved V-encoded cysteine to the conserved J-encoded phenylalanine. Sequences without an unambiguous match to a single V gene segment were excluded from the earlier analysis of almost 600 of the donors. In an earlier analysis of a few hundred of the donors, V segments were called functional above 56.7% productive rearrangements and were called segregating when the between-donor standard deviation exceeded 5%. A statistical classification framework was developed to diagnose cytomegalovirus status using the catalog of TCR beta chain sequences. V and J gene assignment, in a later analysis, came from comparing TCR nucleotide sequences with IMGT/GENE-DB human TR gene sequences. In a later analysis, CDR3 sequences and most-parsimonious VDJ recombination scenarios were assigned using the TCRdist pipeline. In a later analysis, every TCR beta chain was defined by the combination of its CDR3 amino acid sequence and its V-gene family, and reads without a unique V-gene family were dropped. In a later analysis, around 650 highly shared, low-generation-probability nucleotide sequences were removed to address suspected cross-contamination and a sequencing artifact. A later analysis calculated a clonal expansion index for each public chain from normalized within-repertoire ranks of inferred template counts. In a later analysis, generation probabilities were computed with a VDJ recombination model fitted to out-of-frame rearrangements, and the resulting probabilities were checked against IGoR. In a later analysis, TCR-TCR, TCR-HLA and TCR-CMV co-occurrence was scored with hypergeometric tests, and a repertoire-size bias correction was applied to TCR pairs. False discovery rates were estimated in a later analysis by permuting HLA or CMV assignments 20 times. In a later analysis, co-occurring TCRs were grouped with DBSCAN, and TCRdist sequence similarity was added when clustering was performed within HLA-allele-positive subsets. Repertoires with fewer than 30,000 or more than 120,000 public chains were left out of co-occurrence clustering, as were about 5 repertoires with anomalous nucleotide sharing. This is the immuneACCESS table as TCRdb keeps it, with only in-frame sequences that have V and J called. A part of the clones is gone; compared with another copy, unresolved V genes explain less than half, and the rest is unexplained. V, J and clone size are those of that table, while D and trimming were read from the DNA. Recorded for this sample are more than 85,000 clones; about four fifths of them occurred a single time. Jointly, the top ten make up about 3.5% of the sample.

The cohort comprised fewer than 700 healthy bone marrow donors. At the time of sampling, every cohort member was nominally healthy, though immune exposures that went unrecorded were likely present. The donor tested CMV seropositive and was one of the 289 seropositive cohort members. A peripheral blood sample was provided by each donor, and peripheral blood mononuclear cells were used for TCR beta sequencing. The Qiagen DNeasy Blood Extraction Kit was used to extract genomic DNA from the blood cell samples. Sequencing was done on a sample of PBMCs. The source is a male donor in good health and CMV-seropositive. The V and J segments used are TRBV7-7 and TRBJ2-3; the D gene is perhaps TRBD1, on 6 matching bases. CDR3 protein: CASSPGQSSTDTQYF. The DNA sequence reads TGTGCTAGCAGCCCCGGACAGTCAAGCACAGATACGCAGTATTTT.